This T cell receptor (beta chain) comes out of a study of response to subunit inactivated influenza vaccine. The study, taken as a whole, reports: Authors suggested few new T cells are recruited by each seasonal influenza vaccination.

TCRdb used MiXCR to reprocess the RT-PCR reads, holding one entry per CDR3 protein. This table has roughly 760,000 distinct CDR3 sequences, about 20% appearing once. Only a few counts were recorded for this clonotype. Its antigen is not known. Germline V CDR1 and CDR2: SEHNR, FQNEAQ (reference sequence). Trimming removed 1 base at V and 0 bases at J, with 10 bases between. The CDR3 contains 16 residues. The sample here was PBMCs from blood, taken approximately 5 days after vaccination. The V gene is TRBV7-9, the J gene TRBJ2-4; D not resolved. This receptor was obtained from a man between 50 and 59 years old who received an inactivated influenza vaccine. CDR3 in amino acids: CASSLEGIPAKNIQYF. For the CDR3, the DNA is TGTGCCAGCAGCTTAGAAGGCATTCCAGCCAAAAACATTCAGTACTTC.